The 14 T cell receptor beta chains below were found in one sample sequenced in a study of shared clonotypes between healthy human individuals (dated by TCRdb to the early 2020s). CD8 naive samples consisted of CD45RO-negative cells that were positively selected for CCR7, yielding a CD45RA+CCR7+ population without TemRA cells. The library relied on the immunoSEQ multiplex PCR assay. TCRdb provides this immuneACCESS table in a form limited to in-frame rearrangements. Some clones are lacking; in checked studies, under half of them reflect an unresolved V gene, and why the rest are absent is not known. The sample profile shows under 850,000 clones; around 93% of them were found once. Around 24% of the sample is in the top ten clones. Sequenced material: naive CD8+ T cells sorted from blood. The cell subset or site label on this specimen signifies: CD45RA+CCR7+. The receptors originated from a man aged 25-40 years in good health.

The rearrangement links TRBV19 to TRBJ1-5, with 7 bases aligning to TRBD1. V dropped 6 bases and J dropped 3; count of bases not matched to a gene: 5. In germline, CDR1 is LNHDA, CDR2 SQIVND (reference sequence). The CDR3 runs to 14 residues. DNA of the CDR3: TGTGCCAGTAGGACAGACAGGGCCAATCAGCCCCAGCATTTT. Translated, it gives CASRTDRANQPQHF.

The chain couples TRBV11-2 to TRBJ2-6; no clear D. V lost 5 bases, J lost 0 bases, and 17 bases lay in between. Germline V gives CDR1 SGHAT, CDR2 FQNNGV. This CDR3 contains 18 residues. CDR3 region: CASSPRTEYLSGANVLTF. In DNA, the CDR3 is TGTGCCAGCAGCCCCCGAACAGAGTACCTCTCTGGGGCCAACGTCCTGACTTTC.

The chain employs TRBV27 and TRBJ2-7; D remains ambiguous. The CDR3 is made up of 16 amino acids. Germline lookup yields CDR1 MNHEY and CDR2 SMNVEV (reference sequence). The V end lost 1 base, the J end lost 5 bases, and 18 bases lay between the germline ends. The CDR3 here is CASSLFFSDTLNEQYF. In DNA, the CDR3 is TGTGCCAGCAGTTTATTCTTTTCAGACACCCTTAACGAGCAGTACTTC.

The gene calls are TRBV6-5 and TRBJ2-2, with 7 nucleotides matching TRBD2. Germline CDR1 MNHEY, CDR2 SVGAGI. The CDR3 has 16 residues. J gave up 1 base and V 0 bases, and 2 bases lay outside the gene matches. CDR3 nucleotides: TGTGCCAGCAGTTACTCCGGCGGGAGGAACACCGGGGAGCTGTTTTTT. This sequence encodes CASSYSGGRNTGELFF.

The V call is TRBV29-1, the J call TRBJ2-3, with 8 positions matching TRBD1. The CDR3 loop spans 15 amino acids. CDR1 SQVTM and CDR2 ANQGSEA come from the germline V gene. Trimming removed 3 bases from V and 3 bases from J; junction bases left unmatched: 8. CDR3: CSVEPTGDLTDTQYF. CDR3 bases: TGCAGCGTTGAGCCGACAGGGGATCTGACAGATACGCAGTATTTT.

V and J are TRBV7-8 and TRBJ2-6; D is unclear. Trimming cost V 5 bases and J 4 bases, with 21 bases left between them. The germline V gene has CDR1 SGHVS and CDR2 FQNEAQ. CDR3 length: 18 amino acids. CDR3 DNA: TGTGCCAGCAGCCCAACCCGTATGCTCATCCCGGGGGCCAACGTCCTGACTTTC. As protein: CASSPTRMLIPGANVLTF.

The chain is built from TRBV4-1 and TRBJ2-2; D possibly corresponds to TRBD2 (6 bases). Germline V gives CDR1 MGHRA, CDR2 YSYEKL. This CDR3 comprises 17 residues. With 1 base removed from V and 4 bases from J, the gap between germline ends came to 16 bases. The chain's CDR3 is CASSQGGDHSITGELFF. The CDR3 DNA sequence: TGCGCCAGCAGCCAAGGGGGGGACCATTCGATCACCGGGGAGCTGTTTTTT.

This rearrangement joins TRBV9 to TRBJ2-5, with 12 bases aligning to TRBD2. The CDR3 length is 16 residues. V trimming: 3 bases; J trimming: 2 bases; junction bases outside the gene matches: 5. Germline CDR1 and CDR2: SGDLS and YYNGEE. DNA of the CDR3: TGTGCCAGCAGCGCGGGACTAGCGGGTTGGCAAGAGACCCAGTACTTC. Translated: CASSAGLAGWQETQYF.

This chain connects TRBV27 to TRBJ2-3; TRBD2 agrees at 7 bases. Germline CDR1 and CDR2: MNHEY and SMNVEV (reference sequence). The junction had 7 bases not matched to a gene; V was cut back by 5 bases and J by 2 bases. This CDR3 comprises 15 residues. The CDR3 coding sequence is TGTGCCAGCAGTATTAGCGGGCCTAACACAGATACGCAGTATTTT. Translation: CASSISGPNTDTQYF.

This chain uses TRBV11-2 with TRBJ1-2; the match to TRBD1 covers 8 bases. This CDR3 contains 17 residues. V lost 0 bases to trimming and J lost 0 bases; unmatched junction nucleotides: 6. The germline gives CDR1 SGHAT, CDR2 FQNNGV. CDR3 residues: CASSLDAGTGANYGYTF. The CDR3 coding sequence is TGTGCCAGCAGCTTAGATGCGGGGACAGGAGCTAACTATGGCTACACCTTC.

This clone showed up many times. The chain employs TRBV25-1 and TRBJ2-7; D gene ambiguous. This CDR3 spans 12 amino acids. V lost 4 bases to trimming and J lost 2 bases, with 6 bases between them. Germline CDR1 reads MGHDK; CDR2 reads SYGVNS. CDR3 DNA sequence: TGTGCCAGCAGTGCCCTAGCCTACGAGCAGTACTTC. This encodes CASSALAYEQYF.

About this clone: Other DNA sequences in this sample translate to the same CDR3. V and J are TRBV7-9 and TRBJ2-5; 7 bases map to TRBD1. Germline CDR1 reads SEHNR; CDR2 reads FQNEAQ (reference sequence). The CDR3 is 15 amino acids. With V trimmed by 3 bases and J by 2 bases, 6 bases remained unmatched. In DNA, the CDR3 is TGTGCCAGCAGCTTGAGGGGGCAGTATCAAGAGACCCAGTACTTC. Protein product: CASSLRGQYQETQYF.

The chain combines TRBV10-3 with TRBJ2-5; 7 bases are shared with TRBD2. The germline gives CDR1 ENHRY, CDR2 SYGVKD. The CDR3 sequence is 14 residues long. V trimming: 10 bases; J trimming: 1 base; junction bases outside the gene matches: 9. The CDR3 DNA is TGTGCCACGACCGAGCGGGACGCCCAAGAGACCCAGTACTTC. Amino acids: CATTERDAQETQYF.

This chain joins TRBV9 and TRBJ2-5; 9 bases line up with TRBD1. Near its end, the DNA agrees better with TRBJ2-7, so the J call may be wrong. CDR3 size: 14 residues. Germline V gene data show CDR1 as SGDLS and CDR2 as YYNGEE. As DNA, the CDR3 is TGTGCCAGCGCGCCGGGACAGGGTCCCTACGAGCAGTACTTC. Protein product: CASAPGQGPYEQYF.